This T cell receptor beta chain was sequenced in a study of blood T cells in healthy people across ages (dated by TCRdb to the mid-2010s). Some background on the complete study: In model experiments, roughly one uniquely barcoded TCR beta cDNA molecule per two T cells was captured by template switching. The study analyzed two additional independent replicas of 1 million unique cDNA reads from the same blood draw for two donors, one aged 18 to 30 and one aged 80 or older. Donors were grouped into four age groups: young (average 16 years), middle-aged (less than 40), aged (roughly 67) and long-lived (about 82). Using deep sequencing normalized with unique cDNA molecular identifiers, the study measured how TCR beta repertoire diversity changes with age.

This clonotype was seen at least ten times. It has no known antigen specificity. Base qualities are not at hand, and no much larger clone is one base apart. The roughly 38 donors, aged about 6 to 95 years, were systemically healthy Caucasian individuals from Russia. Each donor gave about 9.8 milliliters of peripheral blood, drawn into EDTA-treated Vacutainer tubes. Ficoll-Paque density-gradient centrifugation was used to isolate PBMCs, with at least 6.5 million per sample. Trizol reagent was used to extract total RNA from PBMCs, with at least 6 micrograms per sample. For every donor, flow cytometry on a PBMC aliquot measured the percentage of naive CD45RAhigh/CD27high T cells. Library creation used 5' RACE. TCRdb lists the instrument as Illumina HiSeq 2500. A second about 7 to 11 cycle PCR used a sample-barcoded 5' primer and a J-beta primer mix. Each TCR beta cDNA molecule received a unique molecular identifier from a template-switch 5' adaptor carrying 12 random nucleotides. At least 2.5 million CDR3-containing paired-end reads were obtained from each sample. First-strand cDNA synthesis was performed from all RNA using the Mint cDNA synthesis kit, with priming by a TRBC-specific oligonucleotide. After uracil-DNA glycosylase treatment, a first 18-cycle PCR used universal primers M1SS and BC2_uni_R on all cDNA. The published analysis was carried out like this. Normalization of each sample was performed by random selection of 1 million high-quality reads, each carrying a distinct molecular identifier. Reads with shared molecular identifiers were discarded instead of being binned into consensus sequences. CDR3 identification, clonotype clustering and error correction used MiTCR with a Q25 quality threshold and the strictest error-elimination algorithm. A nonparametric unseen species model with Euler transformation was used to estimate lower-bound total TCR beta diversity. The public reads were reanalyzed by TCRdb: fastp trimming at Q25, MiXCR alignment, in-frame beta chains only. Under each unique CDR3 protein, matching rows form one entry showing the most common genes and DNA. The V and J calls shown here were made by TCRdb, not taken from the authors' results. Recorded for this sample are more than 900,000 distinct CDR3 sequences; almost 30% of them occurred a single time. Clones ranked in the top ten supply 10% to 13% of the sample.

V is pruned by 6 bases and J by 4 bases, leaving 11 bases of the junction without a gene match. Based on the germline V gene, the CDR1 and CDR2 sequences are MGHDK and SYGVNS. Its CDR3 holds 15 amino acids, cysteine through phenylalanine. Only the CDR3 part of the read is kept: 45 bases, read in frame from the first base. Overall study results and their limits: As age increased, observed TCR beta diversity per million T cells dropped in a roughly linear way, and a significant reduction was already evident by age about 40. Bulk unsorted PBMC profiling prevented conclusive comparison of naive and antigen-experienced compartments. Observed TCR beta diversity correlated strongly with the percentage of naive T cells measured by flow cytometry. Compared with the aged group, the long-lived group had more naive CD4+ T cells, fewer expanded clones and increased TCR diversity, suggesting age selection. Estimates of total diversity based on one million sequenced T cells were regarded as lower bounds and as underestimates. Because the CMV infection status of the donors was unknown, age-related changes in expanded clonotypes may potentially have been confounded.

The sample was also reused in another study, on T cells of mothers and their children. As the second paper documents: Nine systemically healthy Caucasian individuals, comprising three mothers and their six children, were included as donors. cDNA synthesis used all of the extracted RNA, with approximately 1.4 ug of RNA in each 15 ul reaction. Sample barcodes and 2-4 random nucleotides were added via the M1S primer in the second PCR. Over 8.5 million TCR beta CDR3 reads came from each mother, compared with some 3 million reads from each child. In both related and unrelated pairs, thymic selection shapes the output of TCR recombination in a similar way, with inherited differences having only a minor effect. Normalized repertoire overlap was always slightly but never significantly higher in related than unrelated mother-child pairs. With a sensitivity of 90 to 100 clones per million clonotypes, no persistent microchimeric T cell clones were detected. Deep NGS was used in the study to compare the TCR beta repertoires of mothers and children and to look for features that separate related mother-child pairs from unrelated individuals. On average, the children were roughly 12 +/- 4 years old, while the mothers were approximately 41 +/- 4 years old. After adapter ligation with NEBNext reagents, the libraries were sequenced on Illumina HiSeq 2000 with 100+100 nt paired-end reads. To prevent cross-contamination, the mother and child libraries were prepared a month apart and were sequenced in separate runs. Between roughly 500,000 and 2,300,000 distinct TCR beta clonotypes were identified per donor. Naive TCR beta clonotypes were estimated from low-frequency clonotypes matched to each donor's FACS-determined naive share, without sorting.

The V and J genes are TRBV25-1 and TRBJ1-1, with 7 central nucleotides matching TRBD1. The clonotype originates from a woman in her thirties or forties in good health. Sequenced sample: blood. The DNA sequence follows: TGTGCCAGCAGCCGACAGGGAGGGTGGTTCACTGAAGCTTTCTTT. Protein translation: CASSRQGGWFTEAFF.